This is a list of T cell receptor beta chains from one sample in a study of T cell repertoires in cytomegalovirus infection. TCRdb independently ran MiXCR on the reads; one entry per CDR3 protein. The top ten clones hold roughly half of a sample with about 140,000 distinct CDR3 sequences, more than 25% of them seen once. These receptors are not linked to any known antigen. The starting material was CD8+ T cells from cultured PBMCs, obtained from culture after CMV antigen stimulation. The source of these receptors is a human donor in good health (CMV status not recorded). Some clones in this sample may be carry-over from other donors' samples. The CDR3 runs from the conserved cysteine through the conserved F or W.

j_call v_call cdr3_aa
TRBJ2-1 TRBV5-4 CASSSGGTSGDNEQFF
TRBJ2-5 TRBV11-2 CASSLGVETQYF
TRBJ2-5 TRBV7-9 CASSHGLAGDHQETQYF
TRBJ2-1 TRBV6-1 CASSEGWGANNEQFF
TRBJ1-4 TRBV19 CASSSHGTRGEKLFF
TRBJ2-1 TRBV19 CASSPLAGVSYNEQFF
TRBJ2-1 TRBV25-1 CASGTGTRRFF
TRBJ2-7 TRBV12-3/TRBV12-4 CASSGPGQGYEQYF
TRBJ1-4 TRBV6-5 CASSYGPGGEKLFF
TRBJ2-7 TRBV5-4 CASSFKGASYEQYF
TRBJ2-1 TRBV7-6 CASRQGQGYNEQFF
TRBJ2-1 TRBV12-3/TRBV12-4 CASSPPGGNEQFF
TRBJ2-5 TRBV10-3 CASRGGPWEETQYF
TRBJ2-5 TRBV12-3/TRBV12-4 CASRAPSGGAGETQYF
TRBJ1-1 TRBV28 CASSLSRAVDEAFF
TRBJ1-2 TRBV4-2 CASSQDSRGGYTF
TRBJ2-5 TRBV11-3 CASSPTSGPTQYF
TRBJ1-1 TRBV19 CASTVGLEAFF
TRBJ1-3 TRBV12-3/TRBV12-4 CASSPPDRPNTKYF
TRBJ2-2 TRBV11-3 CASSLGQGRRSGELFF
TRBJ2-3 TRBV25-1 CASSDSSGTRSTDTQYF
TRBJ1-4 TRBV7-9 CASRSLQGANEKLFF
TRBJ2-3 TRBV7-8 CASSSTPTIDTQYF
TRBJ2-3 TRBV11-2 CASSYTGSDTQYF
TRBJ2-3 TRBV7-9 CASSLATGSDTQYF
TRBJ2-4 TRBV7-9 CASSPPLDLASGGAFSKNIQYF
TRBJ1-4 TRBV7-8 CASSSPTTGLANEKLFF
TRBJ1-5 TRBV7-9 CASSLGLLQPQHF
TRBJ2-2 TRBV7-9 CASSSLFAGTGELFF
TRBJ2-5 TRBV15 CATSRDPGVRETQYF
TRBJ2-1 TRBV12-3/TRBV12-4 CASSFFIRAYNEQFF
TRBJ1-1 TRBV19 CASSMLGQGSHTEAFF
TRBJ2-1 TRBV3-1 CASSLALGPLNEQFF
TRBJ2-5 TRBV6-1 CASSTVREDRQETQYF
TRBJ1-2 TRBV29-1 CSVQGGGYGYTF
TRBJ1-2 TRBV7-9 CASSFISAGYTF
TRBJ2-5 TRBV7-9 CAGGSGLQETQYF
TRBJ2-1 TRBV27 CASSLLGGGDEQFF
TRBJ1-1 TRBV4-3 CASSHSAGGNTEACF
TRBJ1-1 TRBV4-1 CASSQTQLNTEAFF
TRBJ2-1 TRBV20-1 CSARDVRGSSYNEQFF
TRBJ1-2 TRBV29-1 CSVEDPGGRNTGQGTYGYTF
TRBJ1-2 TRBV10-3 CAISESTADYTF
TRBJ2-1 TRBV7-3 CASSRTSGVTYNEQFF
TRBJ2-3 TRBV7-9 CASSLGTGLSDTQYF
TRBJ2-7 TRBV27 CASSYRFSYEQYF
TRBJ1-1 TRBV4-1 CASSQGSGTGVEAFF
TRBJ1-2 TRBV4-1 CASSQRRAVNGYTF
TRBJ2-7 TRBV6-4 CASSEVAGGTYEQYF
TRBJ2-3 TRBV7-8 CASSFGENGGDTQYF
TRBJ2-7 TRBV6-5 CATGLAPFEQYF
TRBJ2-1 TRBV10-3 CAISESMTGVGYNEQFF
TRBJ2-7 TRBV9 CASSDGTYNSYEQYF